Listed below are T cell receptor beta chains from one sample, sequenced in a study of T cell repertoires and Cas9 in healthy adults. Sequenced by immunoSEQ multiplex PCR; TCRdb stores in-frame clones only, minus some. The data contain over 12,000 clones, roughly 87% of them seen just once; the ten biggest clones take up 1.5%. The material sequenced was Tregs (CD4+, CD25+, CD127-, CD137-, CD154-) from PBMCs; culture status not recorded. The receptors stem from a human donor in good health. CDR3s include the opening cysteine and the closing phenylalanine or tryptophan. D genes are given only for firm matches. Clone size is not always given. Where it is, it says once, few, many or a class for expanded clones.

clone size	D gene	V gene	J gene	CDR3 length	CDR3 protein	CDR3 DNA
.	.	TRBV5-6	TRBJ2-3	11	CASSLGDTQYF	TGTGCCAGCAGCTTGGGAGATACGCAGTATTTT
.	.	TRBV30	TRBJ1-4	12	CAWRGRHEKLFF	TGTGCCTGGAGGGGGCGGCATGAAAAACTGTTTTTT
.	TRBD2	TRBV7-2	TRBJ2-1	15	CASRPGTSAYNEQFF	TGTGCCAGCAGACCCGGGACTAGCGCTTACAATGAGCAGTTCTTC
once	.	TRBV19	TRBJ2-5	14	CATSFGGGAETQYF	TGTGCCACCTCGTTTGGAGGGGGGGCAGAGACCCAGTACTTC
few	.	TRBV19	TRBJ2-7	14	CASSMRTASYEQYF	TGTGCCAGTAGTATGAGGACAGCCTCCTACGAGCAGTACTTC
once	.	TRBV5-1	TRBJ1-3	14	CASSLGTAGNTIYF	TGCGCCAGCAGCTTGGGGACAGCAGGAAACACCATATATTTT
.	.	TRBV5-1	TRBJ1-2	15	CASSYQGTANYGYTF	TGCGCCAGCAGCTACCAAGGGACGGCAAACTATGGCTACACCTTC
.	.	TRBV20-1	TRBJ1-2	11	CSASGTRGYTF	TGCAGTGCTAGCGGGACACGTGGCTACACCTTC
.	.	TRBV6-5	TRBJ1-5	15	CASSYSIYGNQPQHF	TGTGCCAGCAGTTACTCGATATACGGTAATCAGCCCCAGCATTTT
.	.	TRBV7-8	TRBJ2-4	14	CASTQGLAKNIQYF	TGTGCCAGCACCCAGGGTTTAGCCAAAAACATTCAGTACTTC
.	.	TRBV7-8	TRBJ1-1	14	CASSLRRTDTEAFF	TGTGCCAGCAGCTTACGAAGGACCGACACTGAAGCTTTCTTT
.	.	TRBV10-3	TRBJ1-3	14	CASMDIQAGNIIYF	TGTGCCAGTATGGACATCCAAGCTGGAAACATCATATATTTT
once	TRBD2	TRBV19	TRBJ2-1	16	CASMNLAGGTDNEQFF	TGTGCCAGTATGAACTTAGCGGGGGGGACCGACAATGAGCAGTTCTTC
.	TRBD1	TRBV25-1	TRBJ1-4	16	CASRNTGGGGFEKLFF	TGTGCCAGCAGGAATACAGGGGGAGGGGGATTTGAAAAACTGTTTTTT
.	.	TRBV2	TRBJ1-1	17	CASDGPGGAQGNTEAFF	TGTGCCAGTGACGGCCCCGGGGGCGCTCAGGGAAACACTGAAGCTTTCTTT
.	TRBD1	TRBV5-1	TRBJ2-2	14	CASSLDRGTGELFF	TGCGCCAGCAGCTTGGACAGGGGCACCGGGGAGCTGTTTTTT
.	TRBD1	TRBV11-1	TRBJ2-3	14	CASSSTGVVDTQYF	TGTGCCAGCAGCTCGACAGGGGTGGTAGATACGCAGTATTTT
few	TRBD2	TRBV27	TRBJ2-1	18	CASSHLPGTSGSISEQFF	TGTGCCAGCAGTCACCTTCCCGGGACTAGCGGGAGTATTAGTGAGCAGTTCTTC
few	.	TRBV5-1	TRBJ2-3	14	CASSGLQGTDTQYF	TGCGCCAGCAGCGGGTTACAGGGCACAGATACGCAGTATTTT
.	.	TRBV7-3	TRBJ2-6	15	CASSFRSSGANVLTF	TGTGCCAGCAGCTTCAGAAGCTCTGGGGCCAACGTCCTGACTTTC
once	.	TRBV9	TRBJ1-3	16	CASSVQCPSSGNTIYF	TGTGCCAGCAGCGTACAGTGCCCTAGCTCTGGAAACACCATATATTTT
.	.	TRBV4-1	TRBJ1-2	17	CASSQDGTARVIRGYTF	TGCGCCAGCAGCCAAGATGGTACGGCCAGGGTCATTCGGGGCTACACCTTC
once	.	TRBV6-5	TRBJ2-1	12	CASSSFENEQFF	TGTGCCAGCAGTTCTTTTGAGAATGAGCAGTTCTTC
.	.	TRBV9	TRBJ1-5	19	CASSVALCRTGRGYQPQHF	TGTGCCAGCAGCGTAGCTCTTTGTAGAACAGGGAGGGGGTATCAGCCCCAGCATTTT
.	TRBD2	TRBV7-3	TRBJ2-2	14	CASREGRNTGELFF	TGTGCCAGCCGGGAGGGCCGGAACACCGGGGAGCTGTTTTTT
.	.	TRBV19	TRBJ1-2	13	CASSTRANYGYTF	TGTGCCAGTAGTACCAGAGCTAACTATGGCTACACCTTC
.	TRBD1	TRBV18	TRBJ1-1	14	CASSPRGQGTEAFF	TGTGCCAGCTCACCACGAGGACAGGGCACTGAAGCTTTCTTT
.	.	TRBV4-1	TRBJ1-5	15	CASSQPGRINQPQHF	TGCGCCAGCAGCCAACCTGGCAGGATCAATCAGCCCCAGCATTTT
.	TRBD1	TRBV7-9	TRBJ1-2	13	CASSSRQGYGYTF	TGTGCCAGCAGCTCCCGACAGGGGTATGGCTACACCTTC
.	.	TRBV7-3	TRBJ1-1	18	CASSLIPGKGIAAGEAFF	TGTGCCAGCAGCTTAATCCCCGGGAAAGGGATTGCCGCGGGTGAAGCTTTCTTT
.	TRBD1	TRBV9	TRBJ2-1	15	CASSPFRTGGNEQFF	TGTGCCAGCAGCCCCTTTCGGACAGGGGGGAATGAGCAGTTCTTC
.	.	TRBV5-4	TRBJ1-1	11	CAFAGYTEAFF	TGTGCCTTTGCTGGGTACACTGAAGCTTTCTTT
.	.	TRBV11-3	TRBJ2-3	15	CASSLEAGLGDTQYF	TGTGCCAGCAGCTTAGAAGCGGGTCTTGGGGATACGCAGTATTTT
.	TRBD2	TRBV7-2	TRBJ2-1	18	CASSLAEGWASGGNEQFF	TGTGCCAGCAGCTTAGCAGAGGGGTGGGCTAGCGGGGGCAATGAGCAGTTCTTC
.	TRBD1	TRBV23-1	TRBJ1-5	21	CASSQSAGGGTGAYKGQPQHF	TGCGCCAGCAGTCAATCTGCGGGCGGCGGGACAGGGGCTTATAAGGGTCAGCCCCAGCATTTT
.	.	TRBV21-1	TRBJ1-1	13	CASRGILWTEAFF	TGTGCCAGCCGGGGGATTCTGTGGACTGAAGCTTTCTTT
.	.	TRBV4-2	TRBJ2-6	14	CASSQGAGSNVLTF	TGTGCCAGCAGCCAAGGGGCGGGCTCCAACGTCCTGACTTTC
few	.	TRBV2	TRBJ1-2	15	CASSKYRQDPNGYTF	TGTGCCAGCAGCAAATATCGACAGGACCCGAATGGCTACACCTTC
.	.	TRBV19	TRBJ1-5	14	CASSIDRSDQPQHF	TGTGCCAGTAGTATCGACAGGTCCGATCAGCCCCAGCATTTT
.	.	TRBV12-2	TRBJ2-4	20	CASRLTAPPDRVLAKNIQYF	TGTGCAAGTCGCTTAACCGCCCCCCCGGACAGGGTCTTGGCCAAAAACATTCAGTACTTC
.	.	TRBV2	TRBJ2-6	17	CATLGVGANPGANVLTF	TGTGCCACCCTTGGGGTAGGGGCGAACCCTGGGGCCAACGTCCTGACTTTC
.	TRBD1	TRBV10-3	TRBJ1-2	16	CAITGGTSRGRYGYTF	TGTGCCATCACGGGCGGGACGTCCAGGGGGCGTTATGGCTACACCTTC
.	.	TRBV6-6	TRBJ1-5	14	CASSYGGGNQPQHF	TGTGCCAGCAGTTACGGTGGGGGCAATCAGCCCCAGCATTTT
.	.	TRBV6-1	TRBJ1-4	14	CASSIALGNEKLFF	TGTGCCAGCAGTATAGCGTTGGGTAATGAAAAACTGTTTTTT
.	TRBD1	TRBV6-6	TRBJ1-1	15	CASSPPGTGAAEAFF	TGTGCCAGCAGTCCTCCCGGGACAGGAGCGGCTGAAGCTTTCTTT
.	TRBD1	TRBV7-9	TRBJ2-1	17	CASSARDRTFSPNEQFF	TGTGCCAGCAGCGCCCGGGACAGAACTTTTTCGCCCAATGAGCAGTTCTTC